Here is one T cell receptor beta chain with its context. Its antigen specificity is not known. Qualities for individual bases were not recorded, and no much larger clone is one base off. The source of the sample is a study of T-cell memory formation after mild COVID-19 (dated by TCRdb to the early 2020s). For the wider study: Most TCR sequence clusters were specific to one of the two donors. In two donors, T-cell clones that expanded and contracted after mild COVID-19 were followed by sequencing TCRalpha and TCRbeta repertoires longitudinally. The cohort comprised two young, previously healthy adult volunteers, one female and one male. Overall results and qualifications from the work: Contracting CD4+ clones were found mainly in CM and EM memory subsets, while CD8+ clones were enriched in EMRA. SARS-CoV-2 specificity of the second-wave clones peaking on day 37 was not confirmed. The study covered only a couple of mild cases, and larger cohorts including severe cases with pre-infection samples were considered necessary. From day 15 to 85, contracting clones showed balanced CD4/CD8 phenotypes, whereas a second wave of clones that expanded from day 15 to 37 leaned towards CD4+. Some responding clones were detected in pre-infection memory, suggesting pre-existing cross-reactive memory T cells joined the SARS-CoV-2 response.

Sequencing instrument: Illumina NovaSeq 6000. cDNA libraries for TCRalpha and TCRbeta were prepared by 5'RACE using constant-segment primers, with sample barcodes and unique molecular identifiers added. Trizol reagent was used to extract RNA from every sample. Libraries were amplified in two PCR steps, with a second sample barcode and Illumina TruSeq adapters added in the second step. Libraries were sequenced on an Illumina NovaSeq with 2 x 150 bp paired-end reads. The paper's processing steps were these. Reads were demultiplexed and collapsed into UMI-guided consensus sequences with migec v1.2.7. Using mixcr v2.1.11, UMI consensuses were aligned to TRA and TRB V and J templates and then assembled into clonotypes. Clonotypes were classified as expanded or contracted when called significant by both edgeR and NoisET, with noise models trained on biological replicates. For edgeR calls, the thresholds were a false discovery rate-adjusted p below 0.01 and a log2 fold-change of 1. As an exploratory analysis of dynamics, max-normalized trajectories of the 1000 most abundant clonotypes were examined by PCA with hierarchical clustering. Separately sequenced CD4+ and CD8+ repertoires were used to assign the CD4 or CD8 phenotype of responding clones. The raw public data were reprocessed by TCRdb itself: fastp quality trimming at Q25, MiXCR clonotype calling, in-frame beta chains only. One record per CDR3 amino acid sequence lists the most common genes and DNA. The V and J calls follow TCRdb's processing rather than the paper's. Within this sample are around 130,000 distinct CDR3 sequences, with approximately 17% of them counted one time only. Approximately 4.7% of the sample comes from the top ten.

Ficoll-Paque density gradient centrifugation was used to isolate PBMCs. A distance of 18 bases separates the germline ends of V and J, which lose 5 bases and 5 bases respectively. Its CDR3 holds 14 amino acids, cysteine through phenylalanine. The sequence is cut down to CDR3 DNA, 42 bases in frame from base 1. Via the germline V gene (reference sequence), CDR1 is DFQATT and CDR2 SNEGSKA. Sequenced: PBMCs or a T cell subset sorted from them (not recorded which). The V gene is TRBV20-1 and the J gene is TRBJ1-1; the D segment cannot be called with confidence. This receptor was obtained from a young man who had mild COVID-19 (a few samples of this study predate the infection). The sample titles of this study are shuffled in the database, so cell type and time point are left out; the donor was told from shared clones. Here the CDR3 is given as CSARRVSGGTEAFF. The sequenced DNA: TGCAGTGCTCGACGGGTCTCCGGAGGAACTGAAGCTTTCTTT.